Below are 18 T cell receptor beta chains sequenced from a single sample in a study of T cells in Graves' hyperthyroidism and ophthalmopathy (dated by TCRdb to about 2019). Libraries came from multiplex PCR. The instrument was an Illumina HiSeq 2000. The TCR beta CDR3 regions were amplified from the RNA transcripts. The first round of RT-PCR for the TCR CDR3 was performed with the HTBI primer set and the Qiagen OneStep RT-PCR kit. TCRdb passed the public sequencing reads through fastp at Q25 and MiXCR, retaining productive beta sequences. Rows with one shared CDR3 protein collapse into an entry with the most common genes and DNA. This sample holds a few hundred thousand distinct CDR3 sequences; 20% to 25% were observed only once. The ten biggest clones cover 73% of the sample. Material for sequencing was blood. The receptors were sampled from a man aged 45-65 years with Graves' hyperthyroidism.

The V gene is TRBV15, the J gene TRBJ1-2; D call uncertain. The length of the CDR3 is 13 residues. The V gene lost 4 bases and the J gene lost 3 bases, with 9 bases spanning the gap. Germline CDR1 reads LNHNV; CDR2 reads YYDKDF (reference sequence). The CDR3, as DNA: TGTGCCACCAGCACCGCCGACGACTATGGCTACACCTTC. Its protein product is CATSTADDYGYTF.

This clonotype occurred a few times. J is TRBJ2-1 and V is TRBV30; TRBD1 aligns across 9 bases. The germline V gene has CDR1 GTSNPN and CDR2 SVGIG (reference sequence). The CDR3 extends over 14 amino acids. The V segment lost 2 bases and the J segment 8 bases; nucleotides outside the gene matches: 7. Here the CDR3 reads CAWSPGTGTHEQFF. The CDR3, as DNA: TGTGCCTGGAGTCCCGGGACAGGGACCCATGAGCAGTTCTTC.

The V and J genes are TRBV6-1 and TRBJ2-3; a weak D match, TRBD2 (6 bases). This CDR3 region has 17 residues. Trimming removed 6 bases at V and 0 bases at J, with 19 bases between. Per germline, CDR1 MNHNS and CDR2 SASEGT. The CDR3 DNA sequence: TGTGCCAGCAGAACGCGTTCCGCGGGAACTAGCACAGATACGCAGTATTTT. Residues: CASRTRSAGTSTDTQYF.

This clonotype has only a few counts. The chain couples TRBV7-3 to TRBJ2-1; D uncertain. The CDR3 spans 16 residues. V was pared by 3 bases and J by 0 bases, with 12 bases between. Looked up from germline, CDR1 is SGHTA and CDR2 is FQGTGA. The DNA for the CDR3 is TGTGCCAGCAGCTTTTGTCTTGGCCTCTCCTACAATGAGCAGTTCTTC. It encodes CASSFCLGLSYNEQFF.

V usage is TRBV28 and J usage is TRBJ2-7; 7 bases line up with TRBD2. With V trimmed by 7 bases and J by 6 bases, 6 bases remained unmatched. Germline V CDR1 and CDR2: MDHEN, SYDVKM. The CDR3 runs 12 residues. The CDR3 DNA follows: TGTGCCAGCACCGGCGGGAGAAGCGAGCAGTACTTC. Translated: CASTGGRSEQYF.

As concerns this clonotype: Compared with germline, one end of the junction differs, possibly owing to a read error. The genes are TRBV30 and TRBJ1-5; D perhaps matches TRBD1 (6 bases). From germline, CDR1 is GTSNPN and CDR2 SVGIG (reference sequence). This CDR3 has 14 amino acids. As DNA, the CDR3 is TGTGCCTGGGCGGGGGGCTATAGCAGTCAGCCCCAGCATTTT. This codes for CAWAGGYSSQPQHF.

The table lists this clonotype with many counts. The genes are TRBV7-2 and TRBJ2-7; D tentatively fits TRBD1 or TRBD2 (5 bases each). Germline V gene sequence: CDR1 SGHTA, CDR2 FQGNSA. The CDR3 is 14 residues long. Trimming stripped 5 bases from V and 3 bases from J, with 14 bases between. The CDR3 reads CASSVGRLSYEQYF. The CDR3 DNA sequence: TGTGCCAGCAGCGTGGGACGGTTAAGCTACGAGCAGTACTTC.

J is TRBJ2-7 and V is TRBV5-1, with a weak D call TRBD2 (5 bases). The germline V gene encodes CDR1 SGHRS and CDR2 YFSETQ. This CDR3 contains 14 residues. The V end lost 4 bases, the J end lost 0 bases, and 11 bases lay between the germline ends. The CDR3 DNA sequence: TGCGCCAGCAGCATGGACTTAGTCTCCTACGAGCAGTACTTC. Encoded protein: CASSMDLVSYEQYF.

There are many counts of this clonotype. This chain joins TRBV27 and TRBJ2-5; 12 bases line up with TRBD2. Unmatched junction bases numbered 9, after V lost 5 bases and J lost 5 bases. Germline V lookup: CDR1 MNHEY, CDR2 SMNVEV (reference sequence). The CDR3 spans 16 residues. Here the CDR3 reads CASSPLTSGRWETQYF. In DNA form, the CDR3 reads TGTGCCAGCAGTCCCCTGACTAGCGGGAGATGGGAGACCCAGTACTTC.

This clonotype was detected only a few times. The CDR3 sequence is CASSLRGQGNTEAFF. CDR3 coding DNA: TGTGCCAGCAGCTTACGAGGCCAGGGCAACACTGAAGCTTTCTTT. The chain has TRBV7-9 and TRBJ1-1, with D maybe TRBD1 (5 bases). Trimming removed 2 bases from V and 2 bases from J, with 12 bases in between. The CDR3 is made up of 15 amino acids. CDR1 and CDR2 from the germline V gene are SEHNR and FQNEAQ (reference sequence).

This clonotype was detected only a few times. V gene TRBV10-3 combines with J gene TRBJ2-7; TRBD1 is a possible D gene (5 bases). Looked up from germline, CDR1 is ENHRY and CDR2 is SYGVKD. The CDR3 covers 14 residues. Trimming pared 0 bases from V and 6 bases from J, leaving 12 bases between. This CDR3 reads CAISESPKRGEQYF. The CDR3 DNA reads TGTGCCATCAGTGAGTCACCGAAAAGGGGCGAGCAGTACTTC.

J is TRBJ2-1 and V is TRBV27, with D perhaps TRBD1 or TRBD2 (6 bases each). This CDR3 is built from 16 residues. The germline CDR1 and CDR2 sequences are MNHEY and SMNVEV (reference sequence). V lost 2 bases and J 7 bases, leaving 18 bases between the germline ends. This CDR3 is CASSLRGGQKINEQFF. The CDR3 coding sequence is TGTGCCAGCAGTTTAAGGGGAGGACAGAAGATTAATGAGCAGTTCTTC.

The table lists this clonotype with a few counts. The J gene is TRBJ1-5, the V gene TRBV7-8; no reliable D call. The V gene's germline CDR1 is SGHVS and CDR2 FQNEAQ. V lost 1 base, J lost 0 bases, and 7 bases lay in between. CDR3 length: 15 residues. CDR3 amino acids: CASSLGVYSNQPQHF. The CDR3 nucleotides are TGTGCCAGCAGCTTAGGGGTATATAGCAATCAGCCCCAGCATTTT.

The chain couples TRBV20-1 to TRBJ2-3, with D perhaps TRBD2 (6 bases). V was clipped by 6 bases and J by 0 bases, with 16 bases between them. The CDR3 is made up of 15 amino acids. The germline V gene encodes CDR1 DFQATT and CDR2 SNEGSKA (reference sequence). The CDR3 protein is CSANALAPSTDTQYF. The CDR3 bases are TGCAGTGCAAATGCGCTAGCGCCCAGCACAGATACGCAGTATTTT.

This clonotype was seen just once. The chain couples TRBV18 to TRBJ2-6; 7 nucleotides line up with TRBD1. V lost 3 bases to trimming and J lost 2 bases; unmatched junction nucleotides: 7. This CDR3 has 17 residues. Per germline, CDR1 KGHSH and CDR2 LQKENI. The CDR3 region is CASSPSLGTAGANVLTF. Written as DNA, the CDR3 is TGTGCCAGCTCACCCAGTCTAGGGACAGCTGGGGCCAACGTCCTGACTTTC.

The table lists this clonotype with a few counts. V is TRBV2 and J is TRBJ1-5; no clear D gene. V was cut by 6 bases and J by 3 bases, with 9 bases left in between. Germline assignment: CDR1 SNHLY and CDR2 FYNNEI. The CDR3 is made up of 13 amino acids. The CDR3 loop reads CASSDDNNQPQHF. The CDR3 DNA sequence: TGTGCCAGCAGCGACGACAACAATCAGCCCCAGCATTTT.

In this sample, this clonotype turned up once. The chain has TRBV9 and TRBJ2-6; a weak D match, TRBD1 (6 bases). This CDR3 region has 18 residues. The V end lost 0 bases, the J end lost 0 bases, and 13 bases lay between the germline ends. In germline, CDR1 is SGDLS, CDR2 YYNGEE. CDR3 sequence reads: CASSVERGMFSGANVLTF. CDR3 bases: TGTGCCAGCAGCGTAGAGAGGGGGATGTTCTCTGGGGCCAACGTCCTGACTTTC. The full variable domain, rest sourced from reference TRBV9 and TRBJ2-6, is DSGVTQTPKHLITATGQRVTLRCSPRSGDLSVYWYQQSLDQGLQFLIQYYNGEERAKGNILERFSAQQFPDLHSELNLSSLELGDSALYFCASSVERGMFSGANVLTFGAGSRLTVL.

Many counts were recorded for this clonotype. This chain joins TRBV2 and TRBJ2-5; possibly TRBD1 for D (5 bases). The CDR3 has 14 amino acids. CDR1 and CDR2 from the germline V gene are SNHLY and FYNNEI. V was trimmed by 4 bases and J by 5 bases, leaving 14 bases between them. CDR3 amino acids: CASSGAQGRETQYF. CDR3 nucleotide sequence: TGTGCCAGCAGTGGCGCGCAGGGTCGGGAGACCCAGTACTTC.